Described below is a single T cell receptor (beta chain) sequence and its context. Its antigen is currently unknown. V lost 5 bases and J lost 3, with 8 bases in between. The CDR3 sequence is 12 residues long. These data belong to a study of T cell responses to AZD1222 COVID-19 vaccine. The table came from immunoSEQ multiplex PCR; TCRdb's copy has only in-frame clones and leaves some out. The sample consists of about 120,000 clones, roughly 92% of them appearing once. Findings and caveats of the study: Just a handful of AZD1222 recipients tested seropositive at baseline. Spike as a whole was targeted by vaccine-associated CD4 TCRs, dominant at 160-218 and 743-854.

This clonotype originated in an adult who received the AZD1222 COVID-19 vaccine. The sample was peripheral blood, taken 28 days after the second AZD1222 dose. The chain joins TRBV12-3 or TRBV12-4 to TRBJ2-7; D might be TRBD2 (5 bases). Here the CDR3 DNA reads TGTGCCAGCAGTCCAAGCGGCTACGAGCAGTACTTC. This codes for CASSPSGYEQYF.